This TCR beta chain was observed in a study of blood T cells in healthy people across ages. Study-wide findings and caveats: In older individuals, TCR beta diversity per million T cells was lower, falling roughly linearly with age.

The CDR3 has 14 amino acids. Germline V gives CDR1 SGHDN, CDR2 FVKESK. The V and J ends lost 4 bases and 2 bases, in that order; junction bases with no gene match: 2. Sample donors were healthy Caucasian individuals that came from Russia, aged about 6 to 95. A note on this clonotype: Its antigen is currently unknown.

Through a sample-barcoded 5' primer and a J-beta primer mix, a second PCR was run for roughly 6 to 12 cycles. TCRdb redid the calling of the 5' RACE reads with MiXCR, one entry per CDR3 protein. The sample yields 850,000 to 1,300,000 distinct CDR3 sequences, 45% seen once. Source material: blood. V and J are TRBV14 and TRBJ2-4; TRBD1 agrees at 7 bases. The sequence came from a woman aged 55-75 years in good health. Written as DNA, the CDR3 is TGTGCCAGCAGCCCGACAGGGACCAAAAACATTCAGTACTTC. Translating it yields CASSPTGTKNIQYF. The full variable domain, rest sourced from reference TRBV14 and TRBJ2-4, is EAGVTQFPSHSVIEKGQTVTLRCDPISGHDNLYWYRRVMGKEIKFLLHFVKESKQDESGMPNNRFLAERTGGTYSTLKVQPAELEDSGVYFCASSPTGTKNIQYFGAGTRLSVL.